This T cell receptor beta chain was recovered during a study of PD-L1 blockade in urothelial cancer. As for the study in general: When patients started atezolizumab at some point between 2013 and 2015, it was given at 1,200 mg intravenously every 3 weeks. Patients with male sex and bladder-origin urothelial cancer accounted for about 85% of the roughly 30 enrolled. Across blood samples, T cells had a median count of approximately 130,000.

Germline-derived CDR1 and CDR2 are MNHNS and SASEGT. With 4 bases clipped from V and 0 bases from J, the junction kept 15 bases outside the gene matches. The CDR3 totals 20 residues. This clone has just one count. Time point defined: pretreatment peripheral blood. Synthetic TCR analog templates were added to each PCR reaction. Clones were sequenced by immunoSEQ multiplex PCR, and TCRdb holds only the in-frame ones, with some missing. The sample records more than 45,000 clones, around 79% being singletons. This TCR was sampled from a man between 65 and 85 years old with urothelial cancer. Sequencing used PBMCs, obtained around atezolizumab (anti-PD-L1) treatment. The chain has TRBV6-1 and TRBJ1-5, with TRBD1 matching over 10 bases. The chain's CDR3 is CASSGYAEGQGTYSNQPQHF. CDR3 DNA sequence: TGTGCCAGCAGTGGCTACGCGGAGGGACAGGGGACTTATAGCAATCAGCCCCAGCATTTT.